These 8 T cell receptor beta chains came from one sample sequenced in a study of Graves' ophthalmopathy and Graves' hyperthyroidism. RNA served as the template for amplifying TCR beta CDR3 regions. RT-PCR was first run with HTBI primers, then multiplex PCR in a second round. TCRdb reprocessed the multiplex PCR reads with MiXCR, giving one entry per CDR3 protein. Of some 750,000 distinct CDR3 sequences listed, roughly 41% are singletons. Sequences were obtained from peripheral blood. These receptor sequences come from an adult man with Graves' ophthalmopathy.

This clonotype was observed many times. A junction end diverges from the germline sequence, so it may reflect a read error. The chain joins TRBV24-1 to TRBJ1-5; the D is unclear. Germline V gives CDR1 KGHDR, CDR2 SFDVKD. This CDR3 region has 13 residues. The CDR3 protein is CASSYSSKQPQHF. DNA for the CDR3: TGTGCCAGCAGTTACTCGTCGAAACAGCCCCAGCATTTT.

To note about this clonotype: This may come from a read error, since a much larger clone is one base off. This sequence joins TRBV29-1 and TRBJ2-2; the match to TRBD1 covers 7 bases. This CDR3 comprises 15 residues. Germline-derived CDR1 and CDR2 are SQVTM and ANQGSEA. The CDR3 reads CSVEDGDSNTEELFF. The CDR3 DNA follows: TGCAGCGTTGAAGATGGGGACAGTAACACCGAGGAGCTGTTTTTT.

The gene calls are TRBV7-2 and TRBJ1-4; D is perhaps TRBD1 (5 bases). The V gene's germline CDR1 is SGHTA and CDR2 FQGNSA. This CDR3 contains 16 residues. Deletions cut 6 bases from V and 3 bases from J, with 17 bases between. The CDR3 protein is CASSFLGGGANEKLFF. In DNA, the CDR3 is TGTGCCAGCAGTTTCCTCGGGGGGGGTGCTAATGAAAAACTGTTTTTT.

V is TRBV7-2 and J is TRBJ2-2, with D possibly matching TRBD2 (6 bases). With 6 bases removed from V and 7 bases from J, the gap between germline ends came to 21 bases. Germline lookup yields CDR1 SGHTA and CDR2 FQGNSA. The CDR3 has 16 residues. CDR3 residues: CASSHVWGGRHGELFF. The DNA for the CDR3 is TGTGCCAGCAGTCACGTTTGGGGAGGTAGACACGGGGAGCTGTTTTTT.

This clonotype was counted between two and nine times. V usage is TRBV2 and J usage is TRBJ2-7; D may be TRBD1 (6 bases). The CDR3 consists of 14 residues. CDR1 and CDR2 from the germline V gene are SNHLY and FYNNEI. V was trimmed by 7 bases and J by 0 bases, leaving 13 bases between them. CDR3 DNA sequence: TGTGCCAGCATCTTCAGGGGTAGCTCCTACGAGCAGTACTTC. Translation: CASIFRGSSYEQYF.

This rearrangement joins TRBV7-9 to TRBJ2-5; D is possibly TRBD2 (7 bases). This CDR3 contains 16 residues. Germline lookup yields CDR1 SEHNR and CDR2 FQNEAQ (reference sequence). V was pared by 9 bases and J by 5 bases, with 25 bases between. The CDR3 DNA reads as TGTGCCAGTAGTCCGGGGGGCTACGGGCGTAAGGAGACCCAGTACTTC. Translated, it gives CASSPGGYGRKETQYF.

As to this clonotype: The junction and the germline gene differ at one end; a read error may be behind it. The chain carries TRBV10-2 and TRBJ2-5, with D maybe TRBD2 (6 bases). This CDR3 is 16 amino acids long. Germline V gene lookup returns CDR1 WSHSY and CDR2 SAAADI. In DNA, the CDR3 is TGTGCCAGCAGTCACCTAGGGCCGGGAGAGAGTGAGACCCAGTACTTC. It yields the protein CASSHLGPGESETQYF.

V and J are TRBV24-1 and TRBJ1-5; TRBD1 aligns across 11 bases. V shed 11 bases, J shed 7 bases, and the junction held 18 bases outside the gene matches. The CDR3 covers 17 residues. Per the germline V gene, CDR1 is KGHDR and CDR2 is SFDVKD. The CDR3 reads CASRTGQGVPRAQPQHF. In DNA, the CDR3 is TGTGCCAGCAGAACGGGACAGGGGGTCCCTCGGGCCCAGCCCCAGCATTTT.